This section outlines one TCR beta chain sequence together with its context. The data were obtained in a study of blood T cell repertoires in COVID-19. Study information: Samples came from the United States, Italy and Spain, spanning acute and convalescent COVID-19.

Clones were read by immunoSEQ multiplex PCR, and TCRdb kept only the in-frame ones, dropping some. This table holds 100,000 or so clones, around 85% found once. Germline V CDR1 and CDR2: SGHNT, YENEEA. This CDR3 spans 15 amino acids. The germline V and J ends were trimmed by 3 bases and 0 bases, with 9 bases remaining between them. The sequence came from an older woman with acute or convalescent COVID-19. The chain uses TRBV11-3 and TRBJ2-1; D uncertain. The sample comprised peripheral blood. The CDR3 loop is CASSFLVSSYNEQFF. The CDR3 coding sequence is TGTGCCAGCAGCTTCCTAGTTAGCTCCTACAATGAGCAGTTCTTC.